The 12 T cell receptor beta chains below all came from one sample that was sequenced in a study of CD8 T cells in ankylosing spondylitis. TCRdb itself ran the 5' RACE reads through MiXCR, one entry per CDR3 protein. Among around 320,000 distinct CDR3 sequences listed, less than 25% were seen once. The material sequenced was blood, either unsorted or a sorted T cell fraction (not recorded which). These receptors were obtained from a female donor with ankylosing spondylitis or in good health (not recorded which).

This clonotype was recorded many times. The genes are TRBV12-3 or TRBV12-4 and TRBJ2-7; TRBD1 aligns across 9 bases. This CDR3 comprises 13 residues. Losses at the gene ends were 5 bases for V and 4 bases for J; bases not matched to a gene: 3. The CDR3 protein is CASSAGQGYEQYF. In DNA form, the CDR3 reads TGTGCCAGCAGTGCGGGACAGGGATACGAGCAGTACTTC.

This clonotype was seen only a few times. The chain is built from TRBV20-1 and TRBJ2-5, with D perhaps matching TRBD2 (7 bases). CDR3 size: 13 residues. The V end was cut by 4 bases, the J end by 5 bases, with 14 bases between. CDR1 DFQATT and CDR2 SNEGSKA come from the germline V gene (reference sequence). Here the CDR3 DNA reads TGCAGTGCTACTCCGGGGGGCTGGGAGACCCAGTACTTC. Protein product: CSATPGGWETQYF.

This CDR3 reads CSASMYEAFF. The CDR3 DNA reads TGCAGTGCTAGTATGTATGAAGCTTTCTTT. The chain uses TRBV20-1 and TRBJ1-1; D is unresolved. Germline CDR1 DFQATT, CDR2 SNEGSKA (reference sequence). V lost 3 bases and J lost 7, with 6 bases in between. This CDR3 is built from 10 residues.

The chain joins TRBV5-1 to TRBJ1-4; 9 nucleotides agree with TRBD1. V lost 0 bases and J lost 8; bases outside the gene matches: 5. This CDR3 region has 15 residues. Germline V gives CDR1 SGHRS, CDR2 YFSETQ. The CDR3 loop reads CASSLDGTGSEKLFF. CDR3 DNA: TGCGCCAGCAGCTTGGACGGGACAGGGAGCGAAAAACTGTTTTTT.

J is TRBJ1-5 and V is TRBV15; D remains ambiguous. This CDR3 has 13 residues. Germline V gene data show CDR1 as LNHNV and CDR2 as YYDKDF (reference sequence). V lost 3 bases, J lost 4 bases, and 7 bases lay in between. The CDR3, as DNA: TGTGCCACCAGCAGGGGAATGAATCAGCCCCAGCATTTT. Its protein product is CATSRGMNQPQHF.

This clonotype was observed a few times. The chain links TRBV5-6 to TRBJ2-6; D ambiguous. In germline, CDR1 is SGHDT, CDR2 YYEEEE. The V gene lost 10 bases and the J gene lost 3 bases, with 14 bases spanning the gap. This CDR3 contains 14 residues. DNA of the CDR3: TGTGCCTCTCTCCTTGCAAGTGGGGCCAACGTCCTGACTTTC. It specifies CASLLASGANVLTF.

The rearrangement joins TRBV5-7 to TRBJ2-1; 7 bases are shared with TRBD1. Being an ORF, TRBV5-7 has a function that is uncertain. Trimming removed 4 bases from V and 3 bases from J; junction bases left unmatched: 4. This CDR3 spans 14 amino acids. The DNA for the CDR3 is TGTGCCAGCAGCAGCCCAGGGGGCTACAATGAGCAGTTCTTC. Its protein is CASSSPGGYNEQFF.

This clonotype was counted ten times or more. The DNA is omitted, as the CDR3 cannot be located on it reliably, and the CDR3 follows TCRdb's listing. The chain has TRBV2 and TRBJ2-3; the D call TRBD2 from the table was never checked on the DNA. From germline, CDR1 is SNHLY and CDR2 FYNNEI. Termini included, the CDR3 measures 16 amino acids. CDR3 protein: CASSTSPGLVSDTQYF.

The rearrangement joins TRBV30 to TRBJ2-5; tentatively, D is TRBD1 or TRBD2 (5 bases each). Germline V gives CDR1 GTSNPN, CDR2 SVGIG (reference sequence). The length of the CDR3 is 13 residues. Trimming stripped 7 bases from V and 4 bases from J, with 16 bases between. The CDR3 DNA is TGTGCCTCCCCCCTCCTTGGGGGAGAGACCCAGTACTTC. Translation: CASPLLGGETQYF.

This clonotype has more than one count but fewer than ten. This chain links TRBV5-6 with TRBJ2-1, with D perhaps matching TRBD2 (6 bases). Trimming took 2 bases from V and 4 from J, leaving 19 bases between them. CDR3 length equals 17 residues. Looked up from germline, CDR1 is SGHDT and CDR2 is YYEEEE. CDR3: CASSFRGTDAFYNEQFF. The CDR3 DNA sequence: TGTGCCAGCAGCTTCCGGGGGACGGACGCGTTTTACAATGAGCAGTTCTTC.

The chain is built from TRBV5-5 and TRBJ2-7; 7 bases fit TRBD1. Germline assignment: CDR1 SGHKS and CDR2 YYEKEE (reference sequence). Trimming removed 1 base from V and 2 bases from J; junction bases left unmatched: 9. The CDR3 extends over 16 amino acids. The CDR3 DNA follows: TGTGCCAGCAGCTTGCGCCGGTCAGGGGGTCCCTACGAGCAGTACTTC. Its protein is CASSLRRSGGPYEQYF.

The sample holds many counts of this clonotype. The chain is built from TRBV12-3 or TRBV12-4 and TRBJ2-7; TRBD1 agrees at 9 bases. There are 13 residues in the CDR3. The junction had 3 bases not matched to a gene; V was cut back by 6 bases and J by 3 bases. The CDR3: CASSRGQGYEQYF. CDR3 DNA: TGTGCCAGCAGCCGGGGACAGGGCTACGAGCAGTACTTC.